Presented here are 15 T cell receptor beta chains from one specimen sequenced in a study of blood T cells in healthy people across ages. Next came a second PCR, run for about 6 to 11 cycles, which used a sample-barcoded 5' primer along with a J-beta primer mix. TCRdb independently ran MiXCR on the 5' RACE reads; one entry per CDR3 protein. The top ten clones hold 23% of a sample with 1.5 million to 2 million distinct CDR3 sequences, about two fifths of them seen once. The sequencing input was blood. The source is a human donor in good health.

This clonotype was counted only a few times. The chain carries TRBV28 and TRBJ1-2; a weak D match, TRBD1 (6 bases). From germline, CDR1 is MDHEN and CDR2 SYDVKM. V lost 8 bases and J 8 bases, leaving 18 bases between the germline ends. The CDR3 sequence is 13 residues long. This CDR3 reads CASQNHRDGGYTF. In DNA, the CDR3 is TGTGCCAGCCAAAATCACAGGGATGGAGGCTACACCTTC.

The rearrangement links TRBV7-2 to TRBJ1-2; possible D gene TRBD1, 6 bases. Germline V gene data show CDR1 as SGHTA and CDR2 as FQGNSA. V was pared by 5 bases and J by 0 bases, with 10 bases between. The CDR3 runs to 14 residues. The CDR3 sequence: CASSKGGANYGYTF. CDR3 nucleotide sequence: TGTGCCAGCAGCAAAGGGGGAGCTAACTATGGCTACACCTTC.

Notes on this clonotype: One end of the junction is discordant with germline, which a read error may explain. The CDR3 bases are TGTGCCAGCAGCTTAGAACCAGGGCTCAATCGGCCCCAGCATTTT. It specifies CASSLEPGLNRPQHF. The genes are TRBV7-2 and TRBJ1-5, with D possibly being TRBD1 (5 bases). CDR1 and CDR2 from the germline V gene are SGHTA and FQGNSA. The CDR3 extends over 15 amino acids.

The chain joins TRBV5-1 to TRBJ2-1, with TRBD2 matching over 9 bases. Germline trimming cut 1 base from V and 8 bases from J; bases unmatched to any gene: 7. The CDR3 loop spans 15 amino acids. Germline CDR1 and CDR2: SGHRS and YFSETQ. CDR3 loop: CASSLTLAGLDEQFF. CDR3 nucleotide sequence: TGCGCCAGCAGCTTGACACTAGCGGGTCTGGATGAGCAGTTCTTC.

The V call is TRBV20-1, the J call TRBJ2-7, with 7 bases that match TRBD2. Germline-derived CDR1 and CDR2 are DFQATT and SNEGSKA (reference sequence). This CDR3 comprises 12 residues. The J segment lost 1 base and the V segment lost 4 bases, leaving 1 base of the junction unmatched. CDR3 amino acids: CSATSGSYEQYF. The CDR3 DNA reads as TGCAGTGCTACTAGCGGATCCTACGAGCAGTACTTC.

CDR3 nucleotide sequence: TGTGCCAGCAGCCCCAACAGCGAAGAGACCCAGTACTTC. This sequence encodes CASSPNSEETQYF. This sequence joins TRBV9 and TRBJ2-5; D unclear. From germline, CDR1 is SGDLS and CDR2 YYNGEE. V lost 4 bases to trimming and J lost 3 bases, with 10 bases between them. The CDR3 has 13 amino acids. Filled out from reference TRBV9 and TRBJ2-5, the complete variable domain reads DSGVTQTPKHLITATGQRVTLRCSPRSGDLSVYWYQQSLDQGLQFLIQYYNGEERAKGNILERFSAQQFPDLHSELNLSSLELGDSALYFCASSPNSEETQYFGPGTRLLVL.

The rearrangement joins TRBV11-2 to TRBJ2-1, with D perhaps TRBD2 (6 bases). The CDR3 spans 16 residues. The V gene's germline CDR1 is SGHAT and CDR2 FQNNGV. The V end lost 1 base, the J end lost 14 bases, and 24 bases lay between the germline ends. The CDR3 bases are TGTGCCAGCAGCTTAGCCTTCCTTAGTTTCCTCCCGGGGGAGTTCTTC. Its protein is CASSLAFLSFLPGEFF. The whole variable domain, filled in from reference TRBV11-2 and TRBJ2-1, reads EAGVAQSPRYKIIEKRQSVAFWCNPISGHATLYWYQQILGQGPKLLIQFQNNGVVDDSQLPKDRFSAERLKGVDSTLKIQPAKLEDSAVYLCASSLAFLSFLPGEFFGPGTRLTVL.

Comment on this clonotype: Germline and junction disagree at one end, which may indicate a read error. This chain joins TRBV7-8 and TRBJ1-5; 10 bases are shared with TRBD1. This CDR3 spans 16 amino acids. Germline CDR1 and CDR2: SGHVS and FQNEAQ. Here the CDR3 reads CASSSTGGFSNQPQHF. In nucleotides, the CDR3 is TGTGCCAGCAGCTCGACAGGGGGCTTTAGCAACCAGCCCCAGCATTTT.

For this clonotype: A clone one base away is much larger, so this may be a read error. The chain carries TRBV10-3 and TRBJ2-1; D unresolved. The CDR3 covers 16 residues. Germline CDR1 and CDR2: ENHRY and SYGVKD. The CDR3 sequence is CAISEGSFGSYNEQVF. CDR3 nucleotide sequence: TGTGCCATCAGTGAAGGTAGTTTCGGCTCCTACAATGAGCAGGTCTTC.

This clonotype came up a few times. DNA of the CDR3: TGTGCCGCAAGGTCCGCCACTGGAGTCAACTATGGCTACACCTTC. Its protein product is CAARSATGVNYGYTF. The chain uses TRBV10-3 and TRBJ1-2; the D is unclear. CDR3 size: 15 residues. Trimming cost V 11 bases and J 2 bases, with 21 bases left between them. Looked up from germline, CDR1 is ENHRY and CDR2 is SYGVKD.

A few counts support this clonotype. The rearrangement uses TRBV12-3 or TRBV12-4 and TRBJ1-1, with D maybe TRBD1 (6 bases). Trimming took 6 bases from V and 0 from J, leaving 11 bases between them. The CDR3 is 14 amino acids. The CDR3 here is CASSKDRMNTEAFF. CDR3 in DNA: TGTGCCAGCAGCAAGGACAGAATGAACACTGAAGCTTTCTTT.

Here the CDR3 DNA reads TGTGCCAGCAGCCCCAGACTAGGGGGGCCCCGAGAGGATACGCAGTATTTT. Its translation is CASSPRLGGPREDTQYF. J is TRBJ2-3 and V is TRBV6-2 or TRBV6-3, with D tentatively TRBD1 or TRBD2 (6 bases each). Between the trimmed V and J ends, which lost 6 bases and 6 bases, there was a span of 25 bases. The CDR3 loop spans 17 amino acids. The germline gives CDR1 MNHEY, CDR2 SVGEGT.

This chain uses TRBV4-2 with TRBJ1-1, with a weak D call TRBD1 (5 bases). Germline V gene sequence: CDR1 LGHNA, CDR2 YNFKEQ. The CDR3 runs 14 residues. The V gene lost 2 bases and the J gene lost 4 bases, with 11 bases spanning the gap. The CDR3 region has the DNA TGTGCCAGCAGCCAATTCGCGGGACGCACTGAAGCTTTCTTT. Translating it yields CASSQFAGRTEAFF.

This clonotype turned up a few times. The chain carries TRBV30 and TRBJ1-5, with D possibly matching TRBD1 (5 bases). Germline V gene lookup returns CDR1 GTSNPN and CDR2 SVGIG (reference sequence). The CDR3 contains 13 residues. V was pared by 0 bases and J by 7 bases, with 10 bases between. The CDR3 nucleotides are TGTGCCTGGAGTGTACGGGGGGAACAGCCCCAGCATTTT. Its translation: CAWSVRGEQPQHF.

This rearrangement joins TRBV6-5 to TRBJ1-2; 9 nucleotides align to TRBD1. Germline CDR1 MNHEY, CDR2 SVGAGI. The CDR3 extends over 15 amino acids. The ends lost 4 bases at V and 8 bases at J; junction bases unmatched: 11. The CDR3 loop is CASSSRTGALGGYTF. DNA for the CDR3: TGTGCCAGCAGTTCACGGACAGGGGCCCTAGGGGGCTACACCTTC.